Given below is one TCR beta chain in context. The antigen is unknown. These data belong to a study of early T cells in non-severe SARS-CoV-2 infection. In the study overall: The study sequenced bulk RNA from unsorted whole blood, with chains unpaired. Study findings and constraints: Matching with VDJdb favored anti-spike CD8 responses (missing private and CD4 specificities).

V lost 8 bases, J lost 5 bases, and 6 bases stayed unmatched. The CDR3 spans 15 residues. Per the germline V gene, CDR1 is MNHEY and CDR2 is SVGAGI. Attachment of unique molecular identifiers was made to individual cDNA molecules. MiXCR was run by TCRdb on the 5' RACE reads, yielding one entry per CDR3 protein. The data contain 68,000 or so distinct CDR3 sequences, roughly 11% of them singletons. The sequence came from an adult who was a healthcare worker with PCR-confirmed SARS-CoV-2 infection or an uninfected control (not recorded which). V and J are TRBV6-5 and TRBJ2-2, with 12 bases identical to TRBD2. The material sequenced was whole blood. CDR3 in DNA: TGTGCCAGCCGACTGACTAGCGGGAGTACCGGGGAGCTGTTTTTT. This codes for CASRLTSGSTGELFF.